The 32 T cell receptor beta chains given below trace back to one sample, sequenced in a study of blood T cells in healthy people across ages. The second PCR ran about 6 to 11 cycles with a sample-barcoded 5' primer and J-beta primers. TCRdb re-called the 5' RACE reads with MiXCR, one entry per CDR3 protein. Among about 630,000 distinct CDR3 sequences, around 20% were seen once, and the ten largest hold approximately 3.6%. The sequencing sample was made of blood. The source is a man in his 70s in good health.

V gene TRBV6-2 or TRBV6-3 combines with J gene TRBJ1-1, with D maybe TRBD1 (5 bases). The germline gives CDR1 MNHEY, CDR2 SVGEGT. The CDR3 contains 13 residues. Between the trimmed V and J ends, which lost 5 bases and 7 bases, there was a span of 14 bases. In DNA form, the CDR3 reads TGTGCCAGCAGTCAAGACAGTACCTATGAAGCTTTCTTT. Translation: CASSQDSTYEAFF.

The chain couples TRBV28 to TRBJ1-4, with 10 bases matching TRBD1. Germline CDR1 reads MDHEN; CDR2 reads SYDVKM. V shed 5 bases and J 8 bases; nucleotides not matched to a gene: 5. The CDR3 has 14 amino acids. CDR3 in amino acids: CASSPGDRGEKLFF. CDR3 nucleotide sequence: TGTGCCAGCAGTCCCGGGGACAGGGGAGAAAAACTGTTTTTT.

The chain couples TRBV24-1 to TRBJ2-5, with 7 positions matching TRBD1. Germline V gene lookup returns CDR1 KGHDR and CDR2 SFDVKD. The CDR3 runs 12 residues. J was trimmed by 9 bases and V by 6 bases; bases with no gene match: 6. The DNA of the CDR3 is TGTGCCACCAGTCAGACAGGGCCCTCCCAGTACTTC. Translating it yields CATSQTGPSQYF.

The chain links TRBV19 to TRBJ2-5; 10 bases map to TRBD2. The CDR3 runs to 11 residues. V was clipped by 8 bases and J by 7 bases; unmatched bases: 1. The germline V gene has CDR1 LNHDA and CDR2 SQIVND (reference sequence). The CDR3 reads CASRLAGTQYF. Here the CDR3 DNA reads TGTGCCAGTCGACTAGCGGGGACCCAGTACTTC.

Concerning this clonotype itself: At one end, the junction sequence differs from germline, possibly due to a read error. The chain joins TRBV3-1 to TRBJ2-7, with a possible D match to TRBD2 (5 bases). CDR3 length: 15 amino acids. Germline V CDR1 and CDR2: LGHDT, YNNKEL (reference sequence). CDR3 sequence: CASSPSGGLPYERYF. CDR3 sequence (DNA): TGTGCCAGCAGCCCCAGCGGAGGCCTACCCTACGAGCGGTACTTC.

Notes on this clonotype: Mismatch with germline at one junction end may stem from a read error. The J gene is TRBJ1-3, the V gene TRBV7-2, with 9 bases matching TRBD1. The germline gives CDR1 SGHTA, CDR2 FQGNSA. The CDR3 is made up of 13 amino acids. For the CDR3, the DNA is TGTGCCGGCAGCTTAGGGGACAGGGTAACCATATATTTT. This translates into CAGSLGDRVTIYF.

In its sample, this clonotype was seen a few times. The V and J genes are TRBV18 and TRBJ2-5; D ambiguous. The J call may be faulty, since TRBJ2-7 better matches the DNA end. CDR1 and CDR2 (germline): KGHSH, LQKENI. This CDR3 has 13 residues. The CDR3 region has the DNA TGTGCCAGCTCACTAGATCAAACCTACGAGCAGTACTTC. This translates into CASSLDQTYEQYF.

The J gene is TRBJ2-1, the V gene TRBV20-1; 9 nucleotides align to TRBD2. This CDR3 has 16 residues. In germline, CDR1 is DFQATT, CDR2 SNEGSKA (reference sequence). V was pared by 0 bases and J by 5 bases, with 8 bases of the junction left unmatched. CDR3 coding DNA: TGCAGTGCTAGAGACCCTGGCGGGAGGGCCGACAATGAGCAGTTCTTC. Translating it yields CSARDPGGRADNEQFF.

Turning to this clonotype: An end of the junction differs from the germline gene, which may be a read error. The DNA for the CDR3 is TGTGCCAGCTCACCACCGATGGCAGCAAGCTCTGGAAACACCACATATTTT. This gives the protein CASSPPMAASSGNTTYF. The gene calls are TRBV18 and TRBJ1-3, with D uncertain. The CDR3 consists of 17 residues. Germline CDR1 KGHSH, CDR2 LQKENI.

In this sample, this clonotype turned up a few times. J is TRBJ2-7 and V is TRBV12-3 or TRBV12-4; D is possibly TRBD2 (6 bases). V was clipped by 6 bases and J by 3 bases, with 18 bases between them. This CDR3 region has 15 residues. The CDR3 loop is CASSPRRGQFYEQYF. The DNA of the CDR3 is TGTGCCAGCAGCCCCCGGCGGGGTCAATTCTACGAGCAGTACTTC.

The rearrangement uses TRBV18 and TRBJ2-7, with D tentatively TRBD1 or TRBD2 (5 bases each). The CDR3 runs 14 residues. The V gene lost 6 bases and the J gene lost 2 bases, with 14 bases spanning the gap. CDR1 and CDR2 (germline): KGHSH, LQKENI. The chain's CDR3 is CASSKTGQPYEQYF. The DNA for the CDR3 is TGTGCCAGCTCTAAAACGGGGCAGCCCTACGAGCAGTACTTC.

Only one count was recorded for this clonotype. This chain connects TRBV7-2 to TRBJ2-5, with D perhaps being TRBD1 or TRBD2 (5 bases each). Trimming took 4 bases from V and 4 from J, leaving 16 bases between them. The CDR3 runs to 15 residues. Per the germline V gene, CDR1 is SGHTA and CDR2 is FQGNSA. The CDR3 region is CASSSAGSGGETQYF. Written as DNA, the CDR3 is TGTGCCAGCAGCTCCGCAGGGAGTGGGGGAGAGACCCAGTACTTC. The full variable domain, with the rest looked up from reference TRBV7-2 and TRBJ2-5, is GAGVSQSPSNKVTEKGKDVELRCDPISGHTALYWYRQSLGQGLEFLIYFQGNSAPDKSGLPSDRFSAERTGGSVSTLTIQRTQQEDSAVYLCASSSAGSGGETQYFGPGTRLLVL.

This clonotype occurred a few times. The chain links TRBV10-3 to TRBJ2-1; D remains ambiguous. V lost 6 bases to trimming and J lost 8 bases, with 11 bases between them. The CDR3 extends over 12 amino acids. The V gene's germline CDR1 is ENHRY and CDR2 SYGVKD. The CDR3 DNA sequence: TGTGCCATCAGGGCTAGTCGGGATGAGCAGTTCTTC. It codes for CAIRASRDEQFF.

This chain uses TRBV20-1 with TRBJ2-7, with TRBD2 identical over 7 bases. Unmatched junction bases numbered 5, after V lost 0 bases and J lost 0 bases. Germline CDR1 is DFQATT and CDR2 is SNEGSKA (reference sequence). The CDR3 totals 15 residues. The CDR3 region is CSARDPRTSSYEQYF. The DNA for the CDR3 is TGCAGTGCTAGAGATCCAAGGACTAGCTCCTACGAGCAGTACTTC.

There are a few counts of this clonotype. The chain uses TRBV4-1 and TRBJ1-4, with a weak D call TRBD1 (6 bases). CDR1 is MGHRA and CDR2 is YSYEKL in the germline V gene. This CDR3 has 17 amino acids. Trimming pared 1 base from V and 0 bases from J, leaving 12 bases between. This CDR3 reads CASSQASRTATNEKLFF. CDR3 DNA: TGCGCCAGCAGCCAAGCATCCCGGACAGCAACTAATGAAAAACTGTTTTTT.

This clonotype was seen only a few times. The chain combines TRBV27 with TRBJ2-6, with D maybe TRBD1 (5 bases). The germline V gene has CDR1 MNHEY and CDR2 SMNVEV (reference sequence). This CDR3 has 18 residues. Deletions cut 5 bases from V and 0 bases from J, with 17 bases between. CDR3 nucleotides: TGTGCCAGCAGTCCACCTAGGGGCAGCTCCTCTGGGGCCAACGTCCTGACTTTC. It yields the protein CASSPPRGSSSGANVLTF. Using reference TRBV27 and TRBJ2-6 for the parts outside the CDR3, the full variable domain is EAQVTQNPRYLITVTGKKLTVTCSQNMNHEYMSWYRQDPGLGLRQIYYSMNVEVTDKGDVPEGYKVSRKEKRNFPLILESPSPNQTSLYFCASSPPRGSSSGANVLTFGAGSRLTVL.

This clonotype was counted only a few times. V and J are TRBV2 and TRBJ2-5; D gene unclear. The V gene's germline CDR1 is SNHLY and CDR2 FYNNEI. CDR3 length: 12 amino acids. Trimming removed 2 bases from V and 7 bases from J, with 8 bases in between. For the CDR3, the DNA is TGTGCCAGCAGTGAAAACTTCGGGACCCAGTACTTC. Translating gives CASSENFGTQYF.

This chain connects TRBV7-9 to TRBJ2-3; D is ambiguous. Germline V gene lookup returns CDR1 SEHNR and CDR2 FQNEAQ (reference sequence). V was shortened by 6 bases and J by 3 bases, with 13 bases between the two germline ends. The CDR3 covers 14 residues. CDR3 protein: CASRLLSVTDTQYF. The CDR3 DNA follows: TGTGCCAGCAGGCTTTTATCAGTGACAGATACGCAGTATTTT.

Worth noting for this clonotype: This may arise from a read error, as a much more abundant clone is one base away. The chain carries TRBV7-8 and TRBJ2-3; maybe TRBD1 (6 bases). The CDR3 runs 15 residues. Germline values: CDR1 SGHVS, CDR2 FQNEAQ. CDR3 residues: CASSLVDRQADTQCF. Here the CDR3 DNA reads TGTGCCAGCAGCTTAGTAGACAGGCAGGCAGATACGCAGTGTTTT.

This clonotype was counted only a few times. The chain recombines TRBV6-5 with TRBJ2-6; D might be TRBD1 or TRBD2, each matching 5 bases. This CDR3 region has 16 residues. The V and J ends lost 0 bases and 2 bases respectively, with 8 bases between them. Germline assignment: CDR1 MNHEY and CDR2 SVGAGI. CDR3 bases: TGTGCCAGCAGTTACTCTGGGGGACCTGGGGCCAACGTCCTGACTTTC. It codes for CASSYSGGPGANVLTF.

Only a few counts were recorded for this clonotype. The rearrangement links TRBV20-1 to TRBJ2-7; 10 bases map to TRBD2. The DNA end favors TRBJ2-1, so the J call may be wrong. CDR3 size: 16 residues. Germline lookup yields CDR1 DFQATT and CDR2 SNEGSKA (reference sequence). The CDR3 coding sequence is TGCAGTGCTCCCAGGAGTATAACTAGCGGGACCGATGAGCAGTTCTTC. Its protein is CSAPRSITSGTDEQFF.

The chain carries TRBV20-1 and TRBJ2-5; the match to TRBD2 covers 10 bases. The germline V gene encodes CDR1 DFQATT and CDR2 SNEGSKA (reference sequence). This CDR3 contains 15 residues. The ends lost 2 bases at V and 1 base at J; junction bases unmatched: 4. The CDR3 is CSARSGTSVQETQYF. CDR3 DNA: TGCAGTGCTAGATCCGGGACTAGCGTCCAAGAGACCCAGTACTTC.

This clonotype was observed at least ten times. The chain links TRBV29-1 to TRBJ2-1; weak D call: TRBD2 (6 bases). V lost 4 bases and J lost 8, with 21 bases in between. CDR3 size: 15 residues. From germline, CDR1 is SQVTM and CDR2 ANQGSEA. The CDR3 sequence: CSVAGTERGIHEQFF. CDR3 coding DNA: TGCAGCGTTGCGGGAACCGAACGGGGGATCCATGAGCAGTTCTTC.

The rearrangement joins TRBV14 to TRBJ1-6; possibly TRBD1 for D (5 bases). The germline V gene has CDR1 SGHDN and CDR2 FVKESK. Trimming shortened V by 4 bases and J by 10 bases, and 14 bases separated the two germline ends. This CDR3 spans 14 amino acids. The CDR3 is CASSRTKGASPLHF. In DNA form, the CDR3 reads TGTGCCAGCAGCCGGACTAAAGGGGCCTCACCCCTCCACTTT.

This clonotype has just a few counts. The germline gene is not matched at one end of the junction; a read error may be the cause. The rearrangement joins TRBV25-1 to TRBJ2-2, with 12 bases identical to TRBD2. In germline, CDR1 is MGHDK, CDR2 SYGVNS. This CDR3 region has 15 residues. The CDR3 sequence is CASSGLAGVTGEPFF. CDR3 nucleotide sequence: TGTGCCAGCAGTGGACTAGCGGGAGTCACCGGGGAGCCGTTTTTT.

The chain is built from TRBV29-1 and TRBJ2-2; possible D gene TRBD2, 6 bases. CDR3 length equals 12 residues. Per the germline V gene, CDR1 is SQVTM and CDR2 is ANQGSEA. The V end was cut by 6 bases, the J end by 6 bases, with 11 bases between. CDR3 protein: CSVWRGAGELFF. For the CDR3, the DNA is TGCAGCGTCTGGAGGGGTGCCGGGGAGCTGTTTTTT.

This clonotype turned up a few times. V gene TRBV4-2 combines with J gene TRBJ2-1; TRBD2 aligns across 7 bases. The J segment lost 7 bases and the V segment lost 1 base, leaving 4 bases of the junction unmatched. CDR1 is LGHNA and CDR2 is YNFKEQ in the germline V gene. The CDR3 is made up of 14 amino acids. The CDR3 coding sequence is TGTGCCAGCAGCCAAGGGACTAGTGATAATGAGCAGTTCTTC. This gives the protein CASSQGTSDNEQFF.

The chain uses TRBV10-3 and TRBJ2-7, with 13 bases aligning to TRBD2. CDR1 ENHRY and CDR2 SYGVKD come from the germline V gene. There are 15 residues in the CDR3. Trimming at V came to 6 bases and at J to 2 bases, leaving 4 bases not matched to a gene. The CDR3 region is CAISPGLAGAYEQYF. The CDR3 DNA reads TGTGCCATCAGCCCCGGACTAGCGGGGGCCTACGAGCAGTACTTC.

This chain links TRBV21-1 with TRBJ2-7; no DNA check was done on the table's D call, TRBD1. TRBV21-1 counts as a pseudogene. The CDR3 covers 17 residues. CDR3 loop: CASSSTPRDVSSYEQYF. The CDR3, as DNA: TGTGCCAGCAGCAGCACCCCCCGGGATGTCTCGTCCTACGAGCAGTACTTC.

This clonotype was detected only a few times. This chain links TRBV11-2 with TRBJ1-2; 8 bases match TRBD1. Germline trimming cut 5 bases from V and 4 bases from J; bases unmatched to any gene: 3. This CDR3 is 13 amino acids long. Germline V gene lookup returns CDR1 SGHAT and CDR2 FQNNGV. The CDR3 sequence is CASSGQGGYGYTF. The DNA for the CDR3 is TGTGCCAGCAGCGGACAGGGCGGCTATGGCTACACCTTC.

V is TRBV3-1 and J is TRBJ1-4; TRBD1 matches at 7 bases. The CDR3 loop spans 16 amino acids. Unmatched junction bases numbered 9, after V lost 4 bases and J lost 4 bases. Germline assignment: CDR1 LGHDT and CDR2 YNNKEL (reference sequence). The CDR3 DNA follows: TGTGCCAGCAGCCGCCGGGACAGCCGGATTAATGAAAAACTGTTTTTT. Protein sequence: CASSRRDSRINEKLFF.

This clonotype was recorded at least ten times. CDR3 nucleotide sequence: TGCGCCAGCGGAATCGGGGACAGCGTCGAAAAACTGTTTTTT. Residues: CASGIGDSVEKLFF. J is TRBJ1-4 and V is TRBV5-1; 7 nucleotides match TRBD1. The CDR3 has 14 amino acids. Trimming removed 7 bases from V and 8 bases from J; junction bases left unmatched: 11. The germline gives CDR1 SGHRS, CDR2 YFSETQ.